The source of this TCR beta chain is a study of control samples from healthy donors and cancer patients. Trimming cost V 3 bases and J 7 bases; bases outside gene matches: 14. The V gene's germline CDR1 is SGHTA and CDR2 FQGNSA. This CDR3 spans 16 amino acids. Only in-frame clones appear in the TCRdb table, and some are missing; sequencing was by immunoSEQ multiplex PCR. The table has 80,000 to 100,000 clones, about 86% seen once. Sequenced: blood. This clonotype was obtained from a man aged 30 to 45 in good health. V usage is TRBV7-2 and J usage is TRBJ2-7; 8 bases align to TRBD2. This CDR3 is CASSFNSVAGSREQYF. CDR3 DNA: TGTGCCAGCAGCTTTAACTCCGTAGCGGGATCTCGGGAGCAGTACTTC.